This T cell receptor (beta chain) originates from a study of CD8 T cells in ankylosing spondylitis. The study, taken as a whole, reports: Characteristic of ankylosing spondylitis blood, it appeared, was a TCR beta motif comprising roughly eight highly homologous variants. Peripheral blood samples showed relatively rare disease-linked clones, and these clones were CD8+. The clones that were linked to disease were reported to be significantly enriched in matched synovial fluid samples from ankylosing spondylitis patients.

This clonotype was recorded many times. Its specificity is not known. Generation of TCR beta libraries employed quantitative 5'-RACE incorporating molecular barcodes. Using its own MiXCR run on the 5' RACE reads, TCRdb lists one record per CDR3 protein. The sample includes some 70,000 distinct CDR3 sequences, roughly 5% of them seen just once. CDR3 size: 14 residues. Germline V lookup: CDR1 SGHNT, CDR2 YYREEE (reference sequence). The V gene lost 2 bases and the J gene lost 5 bases, with 14 bases spanning the gap. Sequenced material: blood, either unsorted or a sorted T cell fraction (not recorded which). This clonotype was obtained from a male donor with ankylosing spondylitis or in good health (not recorded which). V gene TRBV5-4 combines with J gene TRBJ2-7; no definite D call. This CDR3 reads CASSFGSRRDEQYF. The CDR3 region has the DNA TGTGCCAGCAGCTTCGGGTCCCGGAGAGACGAGCAGTACTTC.